The rows below give T cell receptor beta chains drawn from one sample of a study of CD8 T cells in ankylosing spondylitis. TCRdb re-analysed the 5' RACE reads in MiXCR, keeping a single row per CDR3 protein. The table has 200,000 to 300,000 distinct CDR3 sequences, more than 25% seen once. Sequenced material: blood, either unsorted or a sorted T cell fraction (not recorded which). Receptors originate from a male donor with ankylosing spondylitis or in good health (not recorded which). The CDR3 runs from the conserved cysteine through the conserved F or W. The D gene is left open where the match is weak. Rows may omit the clone size; those that give it use once, few, many or a size class.

J,size,D,V,DNA,CDR3
TRBJ1-5,-,TRBD1,TRBV5-1,TGCGCCAGCAGCTCCGGACAGGTGGGACAGCCCCAGCATTTT,CASSSGQVGQPQHF
TRBJ2-2,few,-,TRBV20-1,TGCAGTGCTAGGCCGGAGACTGGACGGGCTCCCGGGGAGCTGTTTTTT,CSARPETGRAPGELFF
TRBJ2-3,few,TRBD2,TRBV7-3,TGTGCCAGCAGCCCCGCTAGCGGGGGGTCTGAAACGCAGTATTTT,CASSPASGGSETQYF
TRBJ2-1,-,TRBD2,TRBV20-1,TGCAGTGCTAGAGGACTAGCGGGGAAGTTCTACAATGAGCAGTTCTTC,CSARGLAGKFYNEQFF
TRBJ2-5,few,-,TRBV6-5,TGTGCCAGCGGGAGGCAAGAGACCCAGTACTTC,CASGRQETQYF
TRBJ2-3,-,-,TRBV7-3,TGTGCCAGCAGCCTAAGACAGGGCACAGATACGCAGTATTTT,CASSLRQGTDTQYF
TRBJ2-1,few,TRBD1,TRBV20-1,TGCAGTGTCCTAAGGGGGGACAGGGAACAGTTCTTC,CSVLRGDREQFF
TRBJ2-7,few,-,TRBV12-3/TRBV12-4,TGTGCCAGCAGTTTAAGGGCCCCGGGACTCTCCTACGAGCAGTACTTC,CASSLRAPGLSYEQYF
TRBJ1-1,-,-,TRBV24-1,TGTGCCACCAGTGGCAGGGGTAACACTGAAGCTTTCTTT,CATSGRGNTEAFF
TRBJ2-1,many,-,TRBV20-1,TGCAGTGCTGGAGCCGGGACTCGCATTAATGAGCAGTTCTTC,CSAGAGTRINEQFF
TRBJ2-5,few,-,TRBV20-1,TGCAGTGCTAGACTAGCGAAAGAGACCCAGTACTTC,CSARLAKETQYF
TRBJ2-3,many,-,TRBV20-1,TGCAGCTCCGGGACTCAACACACAGATACGCAGTATTTT,CSSGTQHTDTQYF
TRBJ2-5,-,TRBD1,TRBV12-3/TRBV12-4,TGTGCCAGCAGTCCTTTTTTGGGCCGACAGGGTAGGCAGGAGACCCAGTACTTC,CASSPFLGRQGRQETQYF
TRBJ1-5,-,-,TRBV5-1,TGCGCCAGCAGCTTGGTACCCAGTAGCAATCAGCCCCAGCATTTT,CASSLVPSSNQPQHF
TRBJ2-2,few,-,TRBV29-1,TGCAGCGTTGCCCTAGCTAGGAACACCGGGGAGCTGTTTTTT,CSVALARNTGELFF
TRBJ1-5,few,-,TRBV18,TGTGCCAGCTCGTACGGGGTCGCTGGAGATCAGCCCCAGCATTTT,CASSYGVAGDQPQHF
TRBJ2-1,-,TRBD1,TRBV6-5,TGTGCCAGCAGTTACTCCGAACAGGGGTACAATGAGCAGTTCTTC,CASSYSEQGYNEQFF
TRBJ2-2,few,TRBD1,TRBV10-1,TGCGCCAGCAGTGCCATTCGGGACAGCGCGAACACCGGGGAGCTGTTTTTT,CASSAIRDSANTGELFF
TRBJ2-5,few,-,TRBV11-2,TGTGCCAGCAGCTTCGATGTGGCAGTCCAAGAGACCCAGTACTTC,CASSFDVAVQETQYF
TRBJ2-5,-,-,TRBV2,TGTGCCAGCAGTGAGGTATTACAGGTCCTCCAAGAGACCCAGTACTTC,CASSEVLQVLQETQYF
TRBJ2-5,few,-,TRBV5-5,TGTGCCAGCAGCTTGCCGGGAGTGAGGGTGACCCAGTACTTC,CASSLPGVRVTQYF
TRBJ2-3,few,-,TRBV20-1,TGCAGTGCTCCGGGGGGCCTAGCACTTTACGCAGATACGCAGTATTTT,CSAPGGLALYADTQYF
TRBJ2-2,-,TRBD1,TRBV27,TGTGCCAGCAGTAGACAGACAGGGGGAGGGACCGGGGAGCTGTTTTTT,CASSRQTGGGTGELFF
TRBJ2-1,-,TRBD1,TRBV12-3/TRBV12-4,TGTGCCAGCAGTTTAACAGGGGGCTTCAATGAGCAGTTCTTC,CASSLTGGFNEQFF
TRBJ2-2,-,-,TRBV5-1,TGCGCCAGCAGTATGGATTGGGGGTCTAACACCGGGGAGCTGTTTTTT,CASSMDWGSNTGELFF
TRBJ2-5,-,-,TRBV20-1,TGCAGTGCAAGGTCGGCCCGCCTCCAAGAGACCCAGTACTTC,CSARSARLQETQYF
TRBJ2-7,-,-,TRBV7-8,TGTGCCAGCAGTACGGAAAGCTCCTACGAGCAGTACTTC,CASSTESSYEQYF
TRBJ1-1,-,-,TRBV7-6,TGTGCCAGCAGCTTAGCGCCGGCCGGGACTGAAGCTTTCTTT,CASSLAPAGTEAFF
TRBJ2-3,-,TRBD1,TRBV4-1,TGCGCCAGTATGGGGACAGGCAGCACAGATACGCAGTATTTT,CASMGTGSTDTQYF
TRBJ2-5,-,-,TRBV11-2,TGTGCCAGCAGCTTATGGCGTGGACAGACTCCCCCCGGGTACTTC,CASSLWRGQTPPGYF
TRBJ1-2,few,TRBD1,TRBV7-6,TGCGCCAGCAGCTTGGTAGCAGGGGGTGACTATGGCTACACCTTC,CASSLVAGGDYGYTF
TRBJ2-5,-,TRBD2,TRBV20-1,TGCAGTGCTCTCGGGACTAGCGCCTCCCAAGAGACCCAGTACTTC,CSALGTSASQETQYF
TRBJ2-7,few,-,TRBV6-1,TGTGCCAGCACCTTACAGGGCTCCTACGAGCAGTACTTC,CASTLQGSYEQYF
TRBJ2-5,few,-,TRBV29-1,TGCAGCGTGACACAGGGATCGGAGACCCAGTACTTC,CSVTQGSETQYF
TRBJ2-1,few,-,TRBV29-1,TGCAGCGTTGGGGGGGCACCGGGACACTACAATGAGCAGTTCTTC,CSVGGAPGHYNEQFF
TRBJ2-5,few,-,TRBV12-3/TRBV12-4,TGTGCCAGCAGTTTTCGGGCGGAAGAGACCCAGTACTTC,CASSFRAEETQYF
TRBJ2-1,few,-,TRBV7-6,TGTGCCAGCAGCTCGGGTGACAGTCCGTACAATGAGCAGTTCTTC,CASSSGDSPYNEQFF
TRBJ1-5,few,-,TRBV10-3,TGTGCCATCAGTGAGTCCCCAAGGCAGCCCCAGCATTTT,CAISESPRQPQHF
TRBJ2-7,-,TRBD1,TRBV28,TGTGCCAGCAGCCATCGGACAGGGTCCTACGAGCAGTACTTC,CASSHRTGSYEQYF
TRBJ1-2,once,TRBD1,TRBV5-1,TGCGCCAGCAGCTCCAGAGGGACAGGGGAACAGCATGGCTACACCTTC,CASSSRGTGEQHGYTF
TRBJ2-7,many,-,TRBV6-5,TGTGCCAGCAGTTACACAGGAAGCTACGAGCAGTACTTC,CASSYTGSYEQYF